The sequence of this T cell receptor beta chain was determined in a study of cytotoxic CD8 clonotypes in ibrutinib-treated CLL. The study's findings and limits: At progression, clonality fell back toward baseline after rising at ibrutinib response. Clonotypes that were public were uncommon, and they contracted or stayed stable on treatment. Collection times varied between progressing and sustained-remission patients.

V lost 8 bases, J lost 4 bases, and 8 bases stayed unmatched. Germline V CDR1 and CDR2: SGHTA, FQGNSA. The CDR3 sequence is 14 residues long. On this clone: Its target is not known.

Only in-frame clones appear in the TCRdb table, and some are missing; sequencing was by immunoSEQ multiplex PCR. Of about 160,000 clones detected, roughly 80% appear once; the ten largest clones hold about 2.1%. Source: PBMCs, taken after 12 months of ibrutinib treatment. The receptor comes from a human donor with chronic lymphocytic leukemia. The chain links TRBV7-2 to TRBJ2-5, with TRBD2 matching 9 bases. CDR3 DNA sequence: TGTGCCAGCGGATTAGCGGGAGTAGTAGAGACCCAGTACTTC. Amino acid sequence: CASGLAGVVETQYF.